Given below is one T cell receptor beta chain in context. The data were taken from a study of PD-1 blockade in classical Hodgkin lymphoma. Repertoires were generated with immunoSEQ multiplex PCR, while TCRdb's copy carries only in-frame clones and drops some. The sample holds just over 25,000 clones, approximately 90% seen once. Every one of the patients relapsed after autologous stem cell transplantation (brentuximab vedotin exposure was variable). CDR1 and CDR2 (germline): MGHRA, YSYEKL. V was clipped by 1 base and J by 1 base, with 22 bases between them. The CDR3 contains 19 residues. The chain is built from TRBV4-1 and TRBJ1-1, with D unclear. The sample was peripheral blood mononuclear cells (PBMCs), taken at baseline. The clonotype comes from a human donor with classical Hodgkin lymphoma. In DNA, the CDR3 is TGCGCCAGCAGCCAAGGCACCTCGAGTGACGCGTTAAGGAACACTGAAGCTTTCTTT. Translation gives CASSQGTSSDALRNTEAFF.